The present entry profiles one T cell receptor beta chain with its context. Per the germline V gene, CDR1 is SNHLY and CDR2 is FYNNEI. CDR3 length equals 16 residues. Trimming at V came to 6 bases and at J to 5 bases, leaving 15 bases not matched to a gene. This sample is drawn from a study of T cell changes during pregnancy in multiple sclerosis. Here immunoSEQ multiplex PCR was the method, and the copy in TCRdb shows in-frame clones only, minus some. The sample lists under 40,000 clones, approximately 91% seen once, with less than 4.5% in the top ten. The material sequenced was peripheral blood, taken in the second trimester of pregnancy. The chain joins TRBV2 to TRBJ2-5; TRBD2 aligns across 7 bases. This receptor was taken from a female donor in good health, enrolled as a control in a pregnancy study. Here the CDR3 DNA reads TGTGCCAGCAGCACCGGGACTACCGTATCCCGGGAGACCCAGTACTTC. Its protein product is CASSTGTTVSRETQYF.